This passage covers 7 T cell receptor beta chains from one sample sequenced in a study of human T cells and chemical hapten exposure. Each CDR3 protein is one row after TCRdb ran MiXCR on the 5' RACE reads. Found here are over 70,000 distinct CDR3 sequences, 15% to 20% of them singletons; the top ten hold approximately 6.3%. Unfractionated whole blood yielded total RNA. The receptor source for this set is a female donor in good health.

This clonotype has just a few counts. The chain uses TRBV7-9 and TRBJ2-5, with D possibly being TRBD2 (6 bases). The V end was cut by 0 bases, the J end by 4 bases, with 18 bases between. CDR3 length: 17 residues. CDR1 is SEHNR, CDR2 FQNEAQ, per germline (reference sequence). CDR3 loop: CASSLARYTSRSETQYF. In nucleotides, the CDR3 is TGTGCCAGCAGCTTAGCGCGTTATACTAGCCGTTCAGAGACCCAGTACTTC.

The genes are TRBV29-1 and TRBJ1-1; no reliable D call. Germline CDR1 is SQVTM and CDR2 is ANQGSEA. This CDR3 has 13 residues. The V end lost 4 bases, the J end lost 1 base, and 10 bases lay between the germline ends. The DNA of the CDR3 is TGCAGCGTTGGGAATCGGAGGAACACTGAAGCTTTCTTT. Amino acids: CSVGNRRNTEAFF.

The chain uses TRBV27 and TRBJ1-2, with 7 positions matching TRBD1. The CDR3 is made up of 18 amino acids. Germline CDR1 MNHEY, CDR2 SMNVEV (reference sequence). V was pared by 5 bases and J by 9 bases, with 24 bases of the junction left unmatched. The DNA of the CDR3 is TGTGCCAGCAGTCCCCATTGGAACGTCGGACAGGCGCATCCGAGCTACACCTTC. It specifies CASSPHWNVGQAHPSYTF.

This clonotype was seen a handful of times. This CDR3 is CASKRDSDSPLHF. The CDR3, as DNA: TGTGCCAGCAAACGCGATTCAGATTCACCCCTCCACTTT. The V call is TRBV6-2 or TRBV6-3, the J call TRBJ1-6, with no clear D. V dropped 7 bases and J dropped 8 bases, with 12 bases sitting between them. Germline values: CDR1 MNHEY, CDR2 SVGEGT. This CDR3 comprises 13 residues.

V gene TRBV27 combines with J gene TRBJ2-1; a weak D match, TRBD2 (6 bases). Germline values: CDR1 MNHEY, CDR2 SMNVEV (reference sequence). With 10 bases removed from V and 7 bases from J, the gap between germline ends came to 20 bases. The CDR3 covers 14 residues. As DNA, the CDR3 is TGTGCCACCCGGCCGGGAGCCTCTAGAAATGAGCAGTTCTTC. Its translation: CATRPGASRNEQFF.

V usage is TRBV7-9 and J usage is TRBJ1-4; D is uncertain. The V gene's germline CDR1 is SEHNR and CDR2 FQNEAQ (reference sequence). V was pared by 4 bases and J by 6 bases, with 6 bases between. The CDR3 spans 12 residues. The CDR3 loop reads CASSSDYEKLFF. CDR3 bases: TGTGCCAGCAGCTCCGATTATGAAAAACTGTTTTTT. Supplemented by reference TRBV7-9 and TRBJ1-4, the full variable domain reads DTGVSQNPRHKITKRGQNVTFRCDPISEHNRLYWYRQTLGQGPEFLTYFQNEAQLEKSRLLSDRFSAERPKGSFSTLEIQRTEQGDSAMYLCASSSDYEKLFFGSGTQLSVL.

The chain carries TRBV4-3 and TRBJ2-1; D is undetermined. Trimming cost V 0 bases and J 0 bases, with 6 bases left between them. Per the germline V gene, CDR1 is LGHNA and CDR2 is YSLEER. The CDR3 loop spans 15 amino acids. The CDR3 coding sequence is TGCGCCAGCAGCCAAGATCCCTTCTCCTACAATGAGCAGTTCTTC. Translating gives CASSQDPFSYNEQFF.